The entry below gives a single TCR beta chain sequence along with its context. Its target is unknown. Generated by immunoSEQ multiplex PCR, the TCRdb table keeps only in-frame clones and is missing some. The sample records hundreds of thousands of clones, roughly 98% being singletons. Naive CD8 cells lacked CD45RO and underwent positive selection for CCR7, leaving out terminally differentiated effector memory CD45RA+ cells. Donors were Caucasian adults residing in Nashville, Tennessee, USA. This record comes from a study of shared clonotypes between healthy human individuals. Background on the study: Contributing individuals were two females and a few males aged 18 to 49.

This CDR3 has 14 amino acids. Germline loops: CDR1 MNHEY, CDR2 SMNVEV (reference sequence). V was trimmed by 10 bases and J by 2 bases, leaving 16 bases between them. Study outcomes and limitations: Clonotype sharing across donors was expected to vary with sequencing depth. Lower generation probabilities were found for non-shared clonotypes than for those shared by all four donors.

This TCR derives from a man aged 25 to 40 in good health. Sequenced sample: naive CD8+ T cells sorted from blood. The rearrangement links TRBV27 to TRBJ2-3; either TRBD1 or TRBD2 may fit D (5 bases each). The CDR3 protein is CATAPGAPTDTQYF. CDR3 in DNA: TGTGCCACCGCCCCCGGGGCACCCACAGATACGCAGTATTTT.